This T cell receptor (beta chain) was identified in a study of T-cell reconstitution after alpha-beta-depleted transplantation in children. Preparation of the TCRbeta library involved a method that used unique molecular identifiers. TCRdb reprocessed the PCR reads with MiXCR, giving one entry per CDR3 protein. The sample has just over 350,000 distinct CDR3 sequences, roughly 15% seen once. This clonotype came up a few times. This sample comprised PBMCs, obtained from the stem cell graft. This TCR came from a human donor who donated a stem cell graft to a child with Fanconi anemia.

Here the CDR3 reads CASSGQGPNEQFF. The CDR3 nucleotides are TGTGCCAGCTCCGGACAGGGCCCCAATGAGCAGTTCTTC. The chain joins TRBV18 to TRBJ2-1, with 8 bases lining up with TRBD1. The CDR3 consists of 13 residues. V shed 6 bases and J 6 bases; nucleotides not matched to a gene: 4. Germline loops: CDR1 KGHSH, CDR2 LQKENI. Drawing the rest from reference TRBV18 and TRBJ2-1, the complete variable domain is NAGVMQNPRHLVRRRGQEARLRCSPMKGHSHVYWYRQLPEEGLKFMVYLQKENIIDESGMPKERFSAEFPKEGPSILRIQQVVRGDSAAYFCASSGQGPNEQFFGPGTRLTVL.